This T cell receptor (beta chain) was sequenced for a study of blood T cells in healthy people across ages. Study-level results: A strong correlation was seen between TCR beta diversity and naive T cell percentage.

Healthy Russian Caucasian donors spanned ages roughly 6 to 100 years. The CDR3 length is 18 residues. Germline assignment: CDR1 SGHTA and CDR2 FQGNSA. Alongside a J-beta primer mix, a sample-barcoded 5' primer served in a second PCR lasting 7 to 11 cycles. Every cDNA molecule carried a tag from a template-switch adaptor bearing 12 random nucleotides. From the 5' RACE reads, TCRdb called clonotypes with MiXCR, one entry per CDR3 protein. Among about 1,800,000 distinct CDR3 sequences listed, about 30% were seen once. On this clonotype: Its antigen is not identified. One end of the junction fails to match germline, which may point to a read error.

The sequencing input was blood. The receptor comes from a woman in her twenties or thirties in good health. The chain joins TRBV7-2 to TRBJ2-2; 11 bases agree with TRBD2. CDR3 DNA sequence: TGTGTCAGCAGCTACCCCACTTTAGCGGGAGGGGGTACCGGGGAGCTGTTTTTT. Translated, it gives CVSSYPTLAGGGTGELFF.